The 11 T cell receptor beta chains below come from one sample, sequenced in a study of Ad26.COV2.S vaccination and SARS-CoV-2 variants. This table comes from immunoSEQ multiplex PCR, and its TCRdb copy is limited to in-frame clones, with some not included. This table has over 350,000 clones, 80% to 90% appearing once. Treatment described: roughly 18 received Ad26.COV2.S at low or high dose, single or two shots; five or six received placebo; per-sample allocation not given. Sampling was performed 63 days after the first vaccine or placebo injection. The source material was peripheral blood, sampled in a trial of Ad26.COV2.S vaccine versus placebo. These receptors were taken from a person aged 18-60 years who received the Ad26.COV2.S COVID-19 vaccine or a placebo.

This chain uses TRBV3-1 (or the pseudogene TRBV3-2) with TRBJ2-7; 7 nucleotides agree with TRBD2. CDR1 and CDR2 from the germline V gene are LGHDT and YNNKEL (reference sequence). Trimming removed 0 bases from V and 9 bases from J; junction bases left unmatched: 11. The CDR3 contains 15 residues. The CDR3 coding sequence is TGTGCCAGCAGCCAAGATGACGAGCGGGGACGCGGGCAGTACTTC. It codes for CASSQDDERGRGQYF.

The V call is TRBV7-9, the J call TRBJ2-7; a weak D match, TRBD2 (5 bases). The CDR3 totals 13 residues. The V gene's germline CDR1 is SEHNR and CDR2 FQNEAQ (reference sequence). Between the trimmed V and J ends, which lost 2 bases and 4 bases, there was a span of 9 bases. The CDR3 spells CASSLRREYEQYF. As DNA, the CDR3 is TGTGCCAGCAGCTTACGCCGGGAATACGAGCAGTACTTC. The entire variable domain, with the rest obtained from reference TRBV7-9 and TRBJ2-7, is as follows: DTGVSQNPRHKITKRGQNVTFRCDPISEHNRLYWYRQTLGQGPEFLTYFQNEAQLEKSRLLSDRFSAERPKGSFSTLEIQRTEQGDSAMYLCASSLRREYEQYFGPGTRLTVT.

This rearrangement joins TRBV6-5 to TRBJ2-2; TRBD1 or TRBD2 may be the D gene (5 bases each). Germline V gene data show CDR1 as MNHEY and CDR2 as SVGAGI. The CDR3 runs 14 residues. V dropped 6 bases and J dropped 1 base, with 9 bases sitting between them. The CDR3 region has the DNA TGTGCCAGCAGGGGACGGGGGAACACCGGGGAGCTGTTTTTT. Its protein is CASRGRGNTGELFF.

The J gene is TRBJ1-1, the V gene TRBV6-5; perhaps TRBD1 as D (6 bases). Germline-derived CDR1 and CDR2 are MNHEY and SVGAGI. This CDR3 is 15 amino acids long. V was cut by 6 bases and J by 1 base, with 15 bases left in between. CDR3 coding DNA: TGTGCCAGCAGGGGGGCGAAAGCGGGGAACACTGAAGCTTTCTTT. Amino acid sequence: CASRGAKAGNTEAFF.

This chain links TRBV5-5 with TRBJ1-2; TRBD1 matches at 7 bases. Per germline, CDR1 SGHKS and CDR2 YYEKEE (reference sequence). CDR3 length equals 13 residues. V trimming: 5 bases; J trimming: 2 bases; junction bases outside the gene matches: 3. The CDR3 sequence: CASRQTGNYGYTF. CDR3 nucleotide sequence: TGTGCCAGCAGGCAGACAGGGAACTATGGCTACACCTTC.

The rearrangement joins TRBV19 to TRBJ2-5; 10 positions agree with TRBD2. The ends lost 4 bases at V and 2 bases at J; junction bases unmatched: 7. Germline V lookup: CDR1 LNHDA, CDR2 SQIVND (reference sequence). The length of the CDR3 is 16 residues. The CDR3 bases are TGTGCCAGTAGTAGGGTTAGCGGGGGGATTCAAGAGACCCAGTACTTC. Amino acid sequence: CASSRVSGGIQETQYF.

The sample holds one count of this clone. The chain joins TRBV29-1 to TRBJ1-5; TRBD1 matches at 7 bases. The germline CDR1 and CDR2 sequences are SQVTM and ANQGSEA. Losses at the gene ends were 3 bases for V and 1 base for J; bases not matched to a gene: 3. The CDR3 contains 14 residues. The CDR3, as DNA: TGCAGCGTTGAGACAGGGTCGAGCAATCAGCCCCAGCATTTT. It is translated as CSVETGSSNQPQHF.

V and J are TRBV7-8 and TRBJ2-3; D gene unclear. Germline V gives CDR1 SGHVS, CDR2 FQNEAQ. The V gene lost 4 bases and the J gene lost 3 bases, with 14 bases spanning the gap. The CDR3 spans 15 residues. DNA for the CDR3: TGTGCCAGCAGCTCCGACAAGCACAAGACAGATACGCAGTATTTT. Encoded protein: CASSSDKHKTDTQYF. The full variable domain, its missing parts supplied by reference TRBV7-8 and TRBJ2-3, is GAGVSQSPRYKVAKRGQDVALRCDPISGHVSLFWYQQALGQGPEFLTYFQNEAQLDKSGLPSDRFFAERPEGSVSTLKIQRTQQEDSAVYLCASSSDKHKTDTQYFGPGTRLTVL.

V gene TRBV29-1 combines with J gene TRBJ2-5; D is unresolved. CDR3 size: 10 residues. The V gene's germline CDR1 is SQVTM and CDR2 ANQGSEA. Trimming took off 7 bases at V and 3 bases at J, with 6 bases between the two ends. As DNA, the CDR3 is TGCAGCGGAAAGGAAGAGACCCAGTACTTC. It codes for CSGKEETQYF.

The chain couples TRBV4-3 to TRBJ2-1, with 8 bases that match TRBD2. Germline loops: CDR1 LGHNA, CDR2 YSLEER. This CDR3 has 15 residues. The ends lost 2 bases at V and 6 bases at J; junction bases unmatched: 6. The CDR3 reads CASSQSPGTSNEQFF. The CDR3 region has the DNA TGCGCCAGCAGCCAATCCCCGGGGACTAGCAATGAGCAGTTCTTC.

The J gene is TRBJ1-2, the V gene TRBV6-1, with D possibly TRBD1 on 5 matching bases. CDR3 length: 17 residues. The V end was cut by 3 bases, the J end by 5 bases, with 22 bases between. Germline V lookup: CDR1 MNHNS, CDR2 SASEGT. The CDR3 coding sequence is TGTGCCAGCAGTGACCAAGGGAAGGCCTTGGGGGGGTATGGCTACACCTTC. The encoded protein is CASSDQGKALGGYGYTF.